What follows are 29 T cell receptor beta chains derived from one specimen sequenced in a study of cytomegalovirus exposure and HLA in healthy donors. The PCR made use of 60 Vbeta and 13 Jbeta primers. Clones were read by immunoSEQ multiplex PCR, and TCRdb kept only the in-frame ones, dropping some. The table includes about 110,000 clones, roughly 73% detected once. Input material: PBMCs. These TCRs come from a woman aged 25 to 39 in good health and CMV-seronegative.

Here the CDR3 reads CAWSVGGINTEAFF. CDR3 nucleotide sequence: TGTGCCTGGAGTGTGGGGGGGATTAACACTGAAGCTTTCTTT. This chain links TRBV30 with TRBJ1-1, with D possibly matching TRBD1 (5 bases). CDR3 size: 14 residues. Germline CDR1 GTSNPN, CDR2 SVGIG (reference sequence). The V gene lost 0 bases and the J gene lost 2 bases, with 10 bases spanning the gap.

This rearrangement joins TRBV19 to TRBJ2-1; D remains ambiguous. CDR1 and CDR2 (germline): LNHDA, SQIVND (reference sequence). V was trimmed by 5 bases and J by 7 bases, leaving 6 bases between them. This CDR3 has 11 residues. CDR3: CASSVRNEQFF. In DNA form, the CDR3 reads TGTGCCAGTAGTGTACGGAATGAGCAGTTCTTC.

This clone was seen more than once but under ten times. This chain connects TRBV19 to TRBJ1-2; 8 bases fit TRBD1. The CDR3 runs to 13 residues. Germline V gene lookup returns CDR1 LNHDA and CDR2 SQIVND (reference sequence). V was pared by 9 bases and J by 7 bases, with 10 bases of the junction left unmatched. The CDR3 region has the DNA TGTGCCAGCCAAACAGGGGGAGGTGGTGGCTACACCTTC. Encoded protein: CASQTGGGGGYTF.

The gene calls are TRBV6-1 and TRBJ2-5, with 9 bases that match TRBD1. V trimming: 5 bases; J trimming: 5 bases; junction bases outside the gene matches: 9. This CDR3 is 15 amino acids long. CDR1 MNHNS and CDR2 SASEGT come from the germline V gene. CDR3 protein: CASSLQGASWETQYF. The CDR3 nucleotides are TGTGCCAGCAGTCTACAGGGGGCGTCATGGGAGACCCAGTACTTC.

The V gene is TRBV2, the J gene TRBJ2-5, with 7 bases lining up with TRBD2. Germline-derived CDR1 and CDR2 are SNHLY and FYNNEI. J lost 1 base, V lost 4 bases, and 12 bases had no gene match. This CDR3 region has 17 residues. CDR3 sequence reads: CASSVSPRGSPQETQYF. The DNA for the CDR3 is TGTGCCAGCAGTGTATCCCCGCGGGGGAGCCCCCAAGAGACCCAGTACTTC.

This sequence joins TRBV5-6 and TRBJ2-1, with 13 nucleotides matching TRBD2. This CDR3 has 16 residues. Germline CDR1 is SGHDT and CDR2 is YYEEEE. V lost 4 bases and J lost 1; bases outside the gene matches: 2. As DNA, the CDR3 is TGTGCCAGCAGCGCGACTAGCGGGAGGTCCTACAATGAGCAGTTCTTC. Amino acid sequence: CASSATSGRSYNEQFF.

V and J are TRBV7-9 and TRBJ1-4; no definite D call. With 1 base removed from V and 7 bases from J, the gap between germline ends came to 4 bases. Germline loops: CDR1 SEHNR, CDR2 FQNEAQ (reference sequence). CDR3 length: 12 residues. CDR3 in DNA: TGTGCCAGCAGCTTAGACTCTGAAAAACTGTTTTTT. Its protein is CASSLDSEKLFF.

This clone was recorded a few times. The V gene is TRBV28, the J gene TRBJ1-1; D perhaps matches TRBD1 (6 bases). The CDR3 contains 12 residues. Trimming stripped 3 bases from V and 14 bases from J, with 16 bases between. From germline, CDR1 is MDHEN and CDR2 SYDVKM. The CDR3 coding sequence is TGTGCCAGCAGTTTGCAGGGGAGCCGAGCATTCTTT. Translation gives CASSLQGSRAFF.

Here the CDR3 DNA reads TGTGCCACCCAAGGGGGCACCTACAATGAGCAGTTCTTC. Translating it yields CATQGGTYNEQFF. This chain uses TRBV2 with TRBJ2-1; 7 bases fit TRBD1. The length of the CDR3 is 13 residues. The ends lost 10 bases at V and 2 bases at J; junction bases unmatched: 5. CDR1 SNHLY and CDR2 FYNNEI come from the germline V gene.

V gene TRBV5-1 combines with J gene TRBJ2-1; 11 bases are a match to TRBD2. The CDR3 sequence is 15 residues long. The germline CDR1 and CDR2 sequences are SGHRS and YFSETQ. The ends lost 3 bases at V and 6 bases at J; junction bases unmatched: 5. This CDR3 reads CASSSTSGAINEQFF. DNA of the CDR3: TGCGCCAGCAGCTCGACTAGCGGGGCCATCAATGAGCAGTTCTTC.

The chain joins TRBV4-1 to TRBJ2-1, with 7 bases matching TRBD1. Unmatched junction bases numbered 8, after V lost 0 bases and J lost 3 bases. Germline CDR1 and CDR2: MGHRA and YSYEKL. This CDR3 contains 17 residues. CDR3 sequence (DNA): TGCGCCAGCAGCCAAGAGAATATGGCAGGGGGCTACAATGAGCAGTTCTTC. This gives the protein CASSQENMAGGYNEQFF.

The V gene is TRBV18, the J gene TRBJ2-7, with 7 bases aligning to TRBD2. Trimming removed 3 bases from V and 2 bases from J; junction bases left unmatched: 10. Germline CDR1 KGHSH, CDR2 LQKENI. CDR3 size: 16 residues. The chain's CDR3 is CASSPPASSGTYEQYF. The CDR3 DNA sequence: TGTGCCAGCTCACCTCCCGCGTCTAGCGGTACCTACGAGCAGTACTTC. Variable domain in full (rest from reference TRBV18 and TRBJ2-7): NAGVMQNPRHLVRRRGQEARLRCSPMKGHSHVYWYRQLPEEGLKFMVYLQKENIIDESGMPKERFSAEFPKEGPSILRIQQVVRGDSAAYFCASSPPASSGTYEQYFGPGTRLTVT.

This chain joins TRBV5-6 and TRBJ1-1; maybe TRBD1 (6 bases). From germline, CDR1 is SGHDT and CDR2 YYEEEE. The CDR3 totals 12 residues. V was shortened by 4 bases and J by 8 bases, with 12 bases between the two germline ends. This chain's CDR3 is CASSLDSSEAFF. The CDR3 DNA reads as TGTGCCAGCAGCCTGGACAGCTCCGAAGCTTTCTTT.

This clone has just a few counts. At one boundary the junction diverges from the germline segment, which might be a read error. J is TRBJ1-1 and V is TRBV6-5, with D possibly matching TRBD1 (5 bases). The V gene's germline CDR1 is MNHEY and CDR2 SVGAGI. CDR3 size: 12 residues. For the CDR3, the DNA is TGTGCCAGCAGTTCTCAAGGGAGGGGAAGTAGCTTT. It specifies CASSSQGRGSSF.

V gene TRBV7-2 combines with J gene TRBJ2-5; tentatively, D is TRBD2 (5 bases). CDR1 and CDR2 (germline): SGHTA, FQGNSA. The CDR3 is made up of 14 amino acids. Trimming removed 5 bases at V and 2 bases at J, with 12 bases between. CDR3 in DNA: TGTGCCAGCAGCCATGGGAGACTGCAAGAGACCCAGTACTTC. Translation gives CASSHGRLQETQYF.

V usage is TRBV9 and J usage is TRBJ2-7; 9 bases match TRBD1. In germline, CDR1 is SGDLS, CDR2 YYNGEE. The CDR3 is made up of 14 amino acids. Trimming removed 3 bases from V and 6 bases from J; junction bases left unmatched: 7. The CDR3 nucleotides read TGTGCCAGCAGCGCGGGGACAGGGTCGCGCGAGCAGTACTTC. This sequence encodes CASSAGTGSREQYF.

The chain has TRBV30 and TRBJ1-3; no firm D call. Per germline, CDR1 GTSNPN and CDR2 SVGIG (reference sequence). V was shortened by 4 bases and J by 0 bases, with 13 bases between the two germline ends. This CDR3 contains 15 residues. CDR3 sequence reads: CAWIPGFLSGNTIYF. CDR3 nucleotides: TGTGCCTGGATCCCGGGGTTTCTCTCTGGAAACACCATATATTTT. The full variable domain, completed using reference TRBV30 and TRBJ1-3, is SQTIHQWPATLVQPVGSPLSLECTVEGTSNPNLYWYRQAAGRGLQLLFYSVGIGQISSEVPQNLSASRPQDRQFILSSKKLLLSDSGFYLCAWIPGFLSGNTIYFGEGSWLTVV.

The chain is built from TRBV29-1 and TRBJ2-6, with D hard to call. This CDR3 contains 14 residues. Germline values: CDR1 SQVTM, CDR2 ANQGSEA. V dropped 5 bases and J dropped 0 bases, with 8 bases sitting between them. CDR3 in DNA: TGCAGCGTTACAGAAATCTCTGGGGCCAACGTCCTGACTTTC. It codes for CSVTEISGANVLTF.

This clone appeared a few times. This sequence joins TRBV2 and TRBJ2-1; possibly TRBD1 for D (6 bases). There are 18 residues in the CDR3. The germline gives CDR1 SNHLY, CDR2 FYNNEI. V was clipped by 6 bases and J by 0 bases, with 21 bases between them. CDR3 in DNA: TGTGCCAGCAGCGGCCAGGATTGGACAGCCAGCTCCTACAATGAGCAGTTCTTC. This encodes CASSGQDWTASSYNEQFF.

This clone was seen more than once but under ten times. This chain joins TRBV5-6 and TRBJ2-6; no clear D gene. Germline CDR1 is SGHDT and CDR2 is YYEEEE. CDR3 size: 15 residues. V shed 4 bases and J shed 2 bases, with 10 bases lying between them. The CDR3 DNA sequence: TGTGCCAGCAGCCGCCGCGTCGCTGGGGCCAACGTCCTGACTTTC. This encodes CASSRRVAGANVLTF.

This sequence joins TRBV2 and TRBJ1-2; 8 nucleotides match TRBD1. Germline-derived CDR1 and CDR2 are SNHLY and FYNNEI. The CDR3 runs to 14 residues. The V segment lost 8 bases and the J segment 3 bases; nucleotides outside the gene matches: 8. This CDR3 reads CASLWDRLDYGYTF. CDR3 nucleotides: TGTGCCAGCTTGTGGGACAGGCTGGACTATGGCTACACCTTC.

V and J are TRBV5-1 and TRBJ2-5; D not resolved. The CDR3 length is 16 residues. Germline V gives CDR1 SGHRS, CDR2 YFSETQ. V gave up 0 bases and J gave up 5 bases, with 17 bases separating them. The CDR3 protein is CASSLGTALPRETQYF. The CDR3 DNA sequence: TGCGCCAGCAGCTTGGGCACGGCCCTCCCCAGGGAGACCCAGTACTTC.

V is TRBV7-8 and J is TRBJ2-7; tentatively, D is TRBD2 (6 bases). This CDR3 is 13 amino acids long. V lost 5 bases, J lost 2 bases, and 10 bases lay in between. Germline V lookup: CDR1 SGHVS, CDR2 FQNEAQ. The CDR3: CASSRLATYEQYF. The CDR3, as DNA: TGTGCCAGCAGCCGGCTAGCGACCTACGAGCAGTACTTC.

This clone was picked up a small number of times. The J gene is TRBJ2-3, the V gene TRBV6-6; a possible D gene is TRBD1 (6 bases). There are 13 residues in the CDR3. V gave up 10 bases and J gave up 0 bases, with 11 bases separating them. Germline V CDR1 and CDR2: MNHNY, SVGAGI (reference sequence). CDR3 amino acids: CATRTASTDTQYF. The CDR3 coding sequence is TGTGCCACCCGGACAGCGAGCACAGATACGCAGTATTTT.

This rearrangement joins TRBV5-1 to TRBJ2-7; 10 bases are shared with TRBD1. The V segment lost 4 bases and the J segment 3 bases; nucleotides outside the gene matches: 13. The CDR3 runs to 17 residues. Germline V gives CDR1 SGHRS, CDR2 YFSETQ. The CDR3 DNA sequence: TGCGCCAGCAGCAAATCCAAGACCCGGGACAGGGGCTACGAGCAGTACTTC. Its translation: CASSKSKTRDRGYEQYF.

V usage is TRBV4-3 and J usage is TRBJ1-1; D is unresolved. This CDR3 comprises 13 residues. V lost 1 base and J lost 2, with 5 bases in between. Germline CDR1 is LGHNA and CDR2 is YSLEER. The CDR3 DNA reads TGCGCCAGCAGCCAAGTTTCAAACACTGAAGCTTTCTTT. It specifies CASSQVSNTEAFF.

The count of this clone is one. This chain joins TRBV6-5 and TRBJ2-7, with D perhaps TRBD1 (6 bases). Looked up from germline, CDR1 is MNHEY and CDR2 is SVGAGI. The CDR3 has 14 residues. With 6 bases removed from V and 4 bases from J, the gap between germline ends came to 16 bases. The CDR3 DNA is TGTGCCAGCAGCTACCGACAGGCTGGGTACGAGCAGTACTTC. Amino acids: CASSYRQAGYEQYF.

The chain recombines TRBV15 with TRBJ1-2, with TRBD1 matching over 8 bases. This CDR3 has 17 amino acids. With V trimmed by 1 base and J by 7 bases, 14 bases remained unmatched. The germline gives CDR1 LNHNV, CDR2 YYDKDF (reference sequence). CDR3 amino acids: CATSRALGTGPRVGYTF. The CDR3 DNA sequence: TGTGCCACCAGCAGAGCTCTCGGGACAGGCCCCCGAGTTGGCTACACCTTC.

This clone appeared a few times. The rearrangement uses TRBV5-1 and TRBJ2-1, with 9 bases matching TRBD2. Germline CDR1 reads SGHRS; CDR2 reads YFSETQ. Trimming at V came to 5 bases and at J to 0 bases, leaving 3 bases not matched to a gene. CDR3 size: 15 residues. As DNA, the CDR3 is TGCGCCAGCAGGACTAGCGGCACCTCCTACAATGAGCAGTTCTTC. Its protein product is CASRTSGTSYNEQFF.